The 9 T cell receptor beta chains below all came from one sample that was sequenced in a study of blood T cell repertoires in COVID-19. The protocol was immunoSEQ multiplex PCR, while the TCRdb copy is restricted to in-frame clones and leaves out a portion. The table has some 22,000 clones, 85% to 90% seen once. Sequencing was done on a sample of peripheral blood. Receptors originate from a woman aged 80 or over with acute or convalescent COVID-19.

The chain joins TRBV7-8 to TRBJ2-1; maybe TRBD2 (5 bases). V was clipped by 3 bases and J by 5 bases, with 14 bases between them. Germline CDR1 SGHVS, CDR2 FQNEAQ. The CDR3 is 15 amino acids. The CDR3 protein is CASSFSLAPNNEQFF. CDR3 sequence (DNA): TGTGCCAGCAGCTTTAGCCTAGCTCCTAACAATGAGCAGTTCTTC.

The chain uses TRBV10-1 and TRBJ1-1; D may be TRBD1 (5 bases). V was pared by 0 bases and J by 5 bases, with 10 bases between. Germline CDR1 and CDR2: WNHNN and SYGVQD (reference sequence). The CDR3 contains 14 residues. This CDR3 reads CASSESRGGTEAFF. CDR3 coding DNA: TGCGCCAGCAGTGAGTCGAGGGGAGGAACTGAAGCTTTCTTT.

The chain links TRBV5-1 to TRBJ2-4; TRBD2 agrees at 7 bases. The junction had 5 bases not matched to a gene; V was cut back by 2 bases and J by 6 bases. The CDR3 length is 14 residues. The germline V gene encodes CDR1 SGHRS and CDR2 YFSETQ. CDR3 protein: CASSLDAGANIQYF. In DNA, the CDR3 is TGCGCCAGCAGCTTAGACGCGGGAGCAAACATTCAGTACTTC.

The CDR3 reads CATSREVRGELFF. The CDR3 DNA reads TGTGCCACCAGCAGAGAGGTCAGAGGGGAGCTGTTTTTT. The chain recombines TRBV15 with TRBJ2-2, with D unresolved. The germline V gene encodes CDR1 LNHNV and CDR2 YYDKDF (reference sequence). This CDR3 has 13 residues. V gave up 0 bases and J gave up 8 bases, with 7 bases separating them.

The gene calls are TRBV28 and TRBJ2-4; the match to TRBD1 covers 7 bases. The CDR3 covers 15 residues. Germline V gene data show CDR1 as MDHEN and CDR2 as SYDVKM. The V gene end was trimmed by 6 bases and the J gene end by 0 bases; junction bases not matched to a gene: 5. The CDR3, as DNA: TGTGCCAGCAGAGGACAGGAGGTAGCCAAAAACATTCAGTACTTC. Translated: CASRGQEVAKNIQYF.

J is TRBJ2-3 and V is TRBV9; 7 nucleotides line up with TRBD1. In germline, CDR1 is SGDLS, CDR2 YYNGEE. The V gene end was trimmed by 0 bases and the J gene end by 3 bases; junction bases not matched to a gene: 4. CDR3 length: 15 residues. This CDR3 reads CASSVGQGKTDTQYF. DNA of the CDR3: TGTGCCAGCAGCGTAGGACAGGGCAAAACAGATACGCAGTATTTT.

This clone was observed once. The chain joins TRBV18 to TRBJ1-5; TRBD1 agrees at 11 bases. This CDR3 has 14 amino acids. The J segment lost 9 bases and the V segment lost 6 bases, leaving 7 bases of the junction unmatched. Germline lookup yields CDR1 KGHSH and CDR2 LQKENI. The CDR3 DNA reads as TGTGCCAGCTCGCCCGGACAGGGGGCCTGGCCCCAGCATTTT. It specifies CASSPGQGAWPQHF. The full variable domain, with the rest looked up from reference TRBV18 and TRBJ1-5, is NAGVMQNPRHLVRRRGQEARLRCSPMKGHSHVYWYRQLPEEGLKFMVYLQKENIIDESGMPKERFSAEFPKEGPSILRIQQVVRGDSAAYFCASSPGQGAWPQHFGDGTRLSIL.

The rearrangement links TRBV29-1 to TRBJ1-2; D possibly corresponds to TRBD1 (5 bases). Germline CDR1 reads SQVTM; CDR2 reads ANQGSEA. Deletions cut 7 bases from V and 8 bases from J, with 17 bases between. The CDR3 has 12 residues. The DNA of the CDR3 is TGCAGCGGGAGATCAGGGTCCGAGGGCTACACCTTC. Protein product: CSGRSGSEGYTF.

The CDR3 nucleotides are TGTGCCAGCAGCAAAGCCTTGGCAGGGGTGCATTTT. It encodes CASSKALAGVHF. J is TRBJ1-5 and V is TRBV21-1; no DNA check was done on the table's D call, TRBD1. TRBV21-1 is reported as a pseudogene. CDR3 size: 12 residues.